This TCR beta chain was recovered during a study of vaccination effects on CD4 cells after COVID-19 (dated by TCRdb to between 2021 and 2024). Background for the entire study: The ViraFEST assay stimulated PBMC with viral peptide pools and then used TCR sequencing to identify antigen-specific CD4+ T cell clonotypes by expansion. The full study included around ten COVID-19 convalescent patients and several SARS-CoV-2-naive healthy vaccine recipients. Post-vaccine samples across the study were collected a median of 72 days after the second dose, with a range of 14 to 241. The Oncomine TCR Beta short-read assay on an Illumina iSeq 100 was used to sequence cultures from other donors in the study. SARS-CoV-2 spike-specific CD4+ TCR repertoires from before and after mRNA vaccination were compared in COVID-19 convalescent patients and in infection-naive vaccine recipients. Around 2.1 million PBMC per well were cultured with around 10 ug/ml peptides in IMDM containing around 4.6% human AB serum, approximately 9.1 IU/ml IL-2 and gentamicin. Results and caveats for the whole study, not just this receptor: Marked clonal contraction was observed in both infection-induced and vaccine-induced clones at late post-vaccination timepoints, consistent with waning T cell responses. The study was limited by a small number of convalescent patients and lacked early post-infection timepoints. In healthy vaccine recipients, vaccine-induced clones were almost all SARS-CoV-2 mono-reactive, with only 1 of 255 being cross-reactive with common cold coronaviruses.

With regard to this clone: It has no known antigen specificity. One base away there is no much larger clone; base qualities are not given.

Libraries were made using the immunoSEQ multiplex PCR assay. DNA from the CD4+ T cells that had been cultured and isolated underwent TCR beta CDR3 sequencing. The authors processed their data as follows. Non-productive TCR sequences were discarded, and reads were trimmed to the CDR3 region, with only CDR3s of 7 or more amino acids retained. Antigen-specific clonotypes were identified using the MANAFEST web app by comparison of expansion in peptide wells against reference cultures. To be called positive, a clone needed expansion at FDR<0.05 compared with the reference and with all other wells, an odds ratio greater than 5, and a frequency greater than 0.1% in two replicate wells. A clonotype was defined as cross-reactive if the clonotype was significantly expanded both in SARS-CoV-2 spike wells and in at least one common cold coronavirus spike condition. Using the stringdist R package, CDR3 similarity was measured by Levenshtein distance, and unrooted trees were constructed with ape in R 3.6.1. Held by TCRdb, this immuneACCESS table contains in-frame sequences only and omits some clones. Under half of the omission traces to an unresolved V gene where checked; the cause of the rest is unknown. D and trimming were read from the DNA, whereas the V and J calls and clone size are those reported in that table. The sample table records 50,000 to 80,000 clones; around 85% of these occur just once. Jointly, the top ten make up approximately 2.3% of the sample.

The germline V and J ends show losses of 1 base and 0 bases respectively, and no gene match explains 2 bases of the junction. The CDR3 starts with the cysteine, ends with the phenylalanine, and has 17 residues. The read is trimmed to its CDR3 DNA, 51 bases read in frame from base 1. The germline V gene specifies MDHEN as CDR1 and SYDVKM as CDR2. After approximately eleven days of culture, CD4+ T cells were isolated with the EasySep CD4+ T cell isolation kit. Participants received two doses of either the BNT162b2 or the mRNA-1273 mRNA SARS-CoV-2 vaccine. The absence of prior SARS-CoV-2 infection in healthy vaccine recipients was confirmed by negative nucleocapsid antibodies before and after vaccination. Half of the culture medium was replaced with fresh IL-2-containing medium on days 3 and 7. Unless otherwise noted, each peptide stimulation condition was cultured in triplicate wells. PBMC were separated from whole blood using Ficoll-Paque Plus gradient centrifugation and were then either cryopreserved at -140C or used fresh. Genomic DNA was extracted from cultured CD4+ T cells with the QIAamp micro DNA kit.

The source was CD4+ T cells from PBMCs cultured without peptide, collected after COVID-19 vaccination. The chain is encoded by TRBV28 joined to TRBJ2-4, with TRBD1 identical over 11 junction bases. This receptor was identified in a human donor who received a COVID-19 vaccine. Here the CDR3 is given as CASSLSGQGAAKNIQYF. At the DNA level, the sequence is TGTGCCAGCAGTTTATCCGGACAGGGGGCAGCCAAAAACATTCAGTACTTC. Here the CDR3 is joined to the reference TRBV28 and TRBJ2-4 genes, and the full variable domain is: DVKVTQSSRYLVKRTGEKVFLECVQDMDHENMFWYRQDPGLGLRLIYFSYDVKMKEKGDIPEGYSVSREKKERFSLILESASTNQTSMYLCASSLSGQGAAKNIQYFGAGTRLSVL.